The 2 T cell receptor beta chains below all came from one sample that was sequenced in a study of blood T cell repertoires in COVID-19. Produced via immunoSEQ multiplex PCR; TCRdb's table is partial and in-frame only. Of around 140,000 clones listed, 75% to 90% are singletons. Sequenced sample: peripheral blood. Receptor source: a human donor in a cohort sampled during active COVID-19.

This chain connects TRBV5-6 to TRBJ1-1, with 10 bases fitting TRBD1. Trimming cost V 4 bases and J 0 bases; bases outside gene matches: 9. This CDR3 region has 17 residues. Germline V gene lookup returns CDR1 SGHDT and CDR2 YYEEEE. The chain's CDR3 is CASSLGQGLSLNTEAFF. CDR3 nucleotides: TGTGCCAGCAGCCTGGGACAGGGGCTCTCCCTGAACACTGAAGCTTTCTTT.

This clone was seen more than once but under ten times. This chain joins TRBV19 and TRBJ1-5; 9 bases align to TRBD1. The germline V gene encodes CDR1 LNHDA and CDR2 SQIVND (reference sequence). After removal of 10 bases from V and 6 bases from J, the junction contained 13 bases not matched to a gene. This CDR3 has 15 amino acids. This chain's CDR3 is CATTPGQGRGQPQHF. The CDR3 DNA sequence: TGTGCCACTACCCCGGGACAGGGAAGGGGTCAGCCCCAGCATTTT. Together with reference TRBV19 and TRBJ1-5, the CDR3 gives the full variable domain: DGGITQSPKYLFRKEGQNVTLSCEQNLNHDAMYWYRQDPGQGLRLIYYSQIVNDFQKGDIAEGYSVSREKKESFPLTVTSAQKNPTAFYLCATTPGQGRGQPQHFGDGTRLSIL.